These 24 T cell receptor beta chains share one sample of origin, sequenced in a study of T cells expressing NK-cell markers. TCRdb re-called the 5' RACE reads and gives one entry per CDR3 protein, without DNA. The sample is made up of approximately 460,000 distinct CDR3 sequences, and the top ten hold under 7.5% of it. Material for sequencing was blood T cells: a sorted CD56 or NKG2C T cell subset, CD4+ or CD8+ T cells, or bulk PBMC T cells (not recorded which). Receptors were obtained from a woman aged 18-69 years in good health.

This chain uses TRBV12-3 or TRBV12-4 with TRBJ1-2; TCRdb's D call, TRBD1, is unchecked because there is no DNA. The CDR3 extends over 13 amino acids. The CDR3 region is CASTTGTGNGYTF.

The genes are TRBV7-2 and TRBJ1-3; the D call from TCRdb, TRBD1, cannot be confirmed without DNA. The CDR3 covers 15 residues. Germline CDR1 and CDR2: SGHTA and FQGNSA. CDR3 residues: CASRTAGTGPYTIYF.

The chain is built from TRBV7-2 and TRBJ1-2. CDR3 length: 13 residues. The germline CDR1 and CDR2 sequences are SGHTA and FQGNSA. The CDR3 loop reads CASSPFNLRGYTF.

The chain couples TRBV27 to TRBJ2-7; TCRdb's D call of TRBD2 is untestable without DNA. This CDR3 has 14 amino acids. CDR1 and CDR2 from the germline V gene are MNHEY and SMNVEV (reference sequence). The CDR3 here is CASSSGLNFYEQYF.

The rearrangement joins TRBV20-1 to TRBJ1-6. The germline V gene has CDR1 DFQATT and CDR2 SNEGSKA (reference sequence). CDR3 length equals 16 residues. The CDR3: CSARDASSSYNSPLHF.

This chain's CDR3 is CASSESVNTEAFF. V is TRBV10-1 and J is TRBJ1-1. Germline CDR1 is WNHNN and CDR2 is SYGVQD (reference sequence). The length of the CDR3 is 13 residues.

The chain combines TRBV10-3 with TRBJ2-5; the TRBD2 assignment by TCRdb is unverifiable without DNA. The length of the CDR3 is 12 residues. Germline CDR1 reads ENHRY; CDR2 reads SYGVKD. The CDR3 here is CAIRDSGETQYF.

This CDR3 reads CASSFTGATAKNIQYF. This rearrangement joins TRBV6-5 to TRBJ2-4; TCRdb returns TRBD1, unconfirmable since there is no DNA. The CDR3 covers 16 residues. The germline V gene encodes CDR1 MNHEY and CDR2 SVGAGI.

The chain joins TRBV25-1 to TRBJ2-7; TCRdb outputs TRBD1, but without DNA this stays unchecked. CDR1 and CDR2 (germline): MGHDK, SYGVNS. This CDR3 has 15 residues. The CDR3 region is CASRGLHGIKYEQYF.

This CDR3 reads CASSYTSNQPQHF. This sequence joins TRBV12-3 or TRBV12-4 and TRBJ1-5. The CDR3 is made up of 13 amino acids.

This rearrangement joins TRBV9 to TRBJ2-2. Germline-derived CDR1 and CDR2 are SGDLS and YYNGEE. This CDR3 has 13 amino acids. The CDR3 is CASSTPSPGELFF.

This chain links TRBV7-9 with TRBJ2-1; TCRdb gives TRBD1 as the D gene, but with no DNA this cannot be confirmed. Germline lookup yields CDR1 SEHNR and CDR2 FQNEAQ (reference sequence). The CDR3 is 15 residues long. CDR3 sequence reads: CASSLGQGVYNEQFF.

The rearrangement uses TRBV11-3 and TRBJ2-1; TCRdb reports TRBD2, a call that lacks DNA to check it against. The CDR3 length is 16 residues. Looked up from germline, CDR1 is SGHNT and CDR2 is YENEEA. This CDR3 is CASSQGLAGEYNEQFF. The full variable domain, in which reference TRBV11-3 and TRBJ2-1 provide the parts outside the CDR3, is EAGVVQSPRYKIIEKKQPVAFWCNPISGHNTLYWYLQNLGQGPELLIRYENEEAVDDSQLPKDRFSAERLKGVDSTLKIQPAELGDSAVYLCASSQGLAGEYNEQFFGPGTRLTVL.

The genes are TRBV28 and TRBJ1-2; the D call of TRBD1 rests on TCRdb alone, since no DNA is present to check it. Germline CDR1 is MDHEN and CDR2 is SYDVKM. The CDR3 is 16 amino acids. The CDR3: CASSLFPGQSNYGYTF.

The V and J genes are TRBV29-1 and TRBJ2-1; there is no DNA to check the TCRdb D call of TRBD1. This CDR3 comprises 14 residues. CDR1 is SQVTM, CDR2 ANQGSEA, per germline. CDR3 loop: CSVEKTDPLNEQFF.

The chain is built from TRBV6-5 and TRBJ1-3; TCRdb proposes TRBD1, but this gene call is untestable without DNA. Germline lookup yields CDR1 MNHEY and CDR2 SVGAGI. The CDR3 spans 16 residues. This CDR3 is CASSYGGRGSGNTIYF.

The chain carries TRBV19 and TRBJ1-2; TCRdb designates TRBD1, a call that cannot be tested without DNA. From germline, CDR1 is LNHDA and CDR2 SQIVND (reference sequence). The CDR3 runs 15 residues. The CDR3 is CASRPDRGWANGYTF.

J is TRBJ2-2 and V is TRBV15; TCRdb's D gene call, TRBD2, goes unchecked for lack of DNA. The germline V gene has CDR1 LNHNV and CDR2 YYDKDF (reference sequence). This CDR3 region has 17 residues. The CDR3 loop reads CATSRDLLATNTGELFF.

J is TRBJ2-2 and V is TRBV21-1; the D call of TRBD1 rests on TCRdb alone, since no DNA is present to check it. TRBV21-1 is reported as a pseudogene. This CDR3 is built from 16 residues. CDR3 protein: CASSNWGPRVAGELFF.

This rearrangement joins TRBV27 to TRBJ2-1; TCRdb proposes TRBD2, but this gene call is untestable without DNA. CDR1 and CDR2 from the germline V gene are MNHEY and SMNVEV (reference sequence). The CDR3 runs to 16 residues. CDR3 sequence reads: CASSLAIRGLGNEQFF.

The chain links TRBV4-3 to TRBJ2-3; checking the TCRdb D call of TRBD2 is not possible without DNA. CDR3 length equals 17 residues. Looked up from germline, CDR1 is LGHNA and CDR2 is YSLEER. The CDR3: CASSQGSLAGVTDTQYF.

CDR3 region: CSARLPNPRGNQPQHF. The chain is built from TRBV20-1 and TRBJ1-5. The CDR3 is 16 residues long. Looked up from germline, CDR1 is DFQATT and CDR2 is SNEGSKA (reference sequence).

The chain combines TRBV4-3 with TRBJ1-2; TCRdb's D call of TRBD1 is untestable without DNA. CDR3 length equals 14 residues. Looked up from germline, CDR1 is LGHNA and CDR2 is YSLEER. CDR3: CASSQDPGPDGYTF.

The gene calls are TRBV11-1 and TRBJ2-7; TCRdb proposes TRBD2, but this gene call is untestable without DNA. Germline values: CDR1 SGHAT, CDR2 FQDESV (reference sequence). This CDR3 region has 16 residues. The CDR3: CASSLGPQREGHEQYF.